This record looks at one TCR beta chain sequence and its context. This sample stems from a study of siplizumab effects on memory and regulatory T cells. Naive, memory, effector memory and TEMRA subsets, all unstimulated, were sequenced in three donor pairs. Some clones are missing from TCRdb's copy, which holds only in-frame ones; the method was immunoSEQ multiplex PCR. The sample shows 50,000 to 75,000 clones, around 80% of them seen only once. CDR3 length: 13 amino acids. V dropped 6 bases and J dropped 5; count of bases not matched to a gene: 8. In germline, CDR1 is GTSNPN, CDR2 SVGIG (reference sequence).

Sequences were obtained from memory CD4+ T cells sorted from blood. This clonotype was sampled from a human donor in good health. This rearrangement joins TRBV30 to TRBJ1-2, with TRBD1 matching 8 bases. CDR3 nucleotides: TGTGCCTGCAACAGGGGGGAACTGTATGGCTACACCTTC. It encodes CACNRGELYGYTF.